This T cell receptor (beta chain) derives from a study of blood T cell repertoires in COVID-19. Study overall: Samples of COVID-19 (acute and convalescent) were obtained from the United States, Italy and Spain.

Sequencing used immunoSEQ multiplex PCR; TCRdb keeps in-frame clones, though not all of them. The table shows some 180,000 clones, with approximately 78% occurring only once. Comments on this clone: The junction shows a germline mismatch at one end, possibly a read error.

The germline V gene encodes CDR1 MDHEN and CDR2 SYDVKM. The CDR3 runs 11 residues. The sequencing input was peripheral blood. V and J are TRBV28 and TRBJ1-1; TRBD1 matches at 9 bases. This TCR came from a woman aged 80 or over with active or convalescent COVID-19. The CDR3 loop is CASSLMGQGAF. CDR3 DNA: TGTGCCAGCAGTTTAATGGGACAGGGTGCTTTT.